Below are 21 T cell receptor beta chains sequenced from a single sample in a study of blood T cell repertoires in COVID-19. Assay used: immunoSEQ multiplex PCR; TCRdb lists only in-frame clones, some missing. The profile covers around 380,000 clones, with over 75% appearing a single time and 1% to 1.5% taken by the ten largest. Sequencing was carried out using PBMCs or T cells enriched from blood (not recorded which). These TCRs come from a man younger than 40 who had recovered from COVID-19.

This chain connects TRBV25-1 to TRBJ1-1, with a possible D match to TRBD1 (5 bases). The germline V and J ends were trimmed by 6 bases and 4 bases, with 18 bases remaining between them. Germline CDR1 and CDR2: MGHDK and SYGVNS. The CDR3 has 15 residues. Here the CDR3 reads CASRNRDGGGTEAFF. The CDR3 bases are TGTGCCAGCAGGAACAGAGACGGGGGTGGCACTGAAGCTTTCTTT.

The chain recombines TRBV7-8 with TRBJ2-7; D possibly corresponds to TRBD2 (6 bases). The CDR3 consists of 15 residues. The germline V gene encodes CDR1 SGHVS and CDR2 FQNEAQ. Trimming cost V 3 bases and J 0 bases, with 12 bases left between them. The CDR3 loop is CASSFAGPSSYEQYF. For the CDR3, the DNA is TGTGCCAGCAGCTTTGCGGGGCCGAGCTCCTACGAGCAGTACTTC.

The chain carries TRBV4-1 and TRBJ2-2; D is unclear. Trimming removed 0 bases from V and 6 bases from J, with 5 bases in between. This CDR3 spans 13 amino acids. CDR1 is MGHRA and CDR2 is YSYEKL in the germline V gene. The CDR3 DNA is TGCGCCAGCAGCCAAGATTGGCCCGGGGAGCTGTTTTTT. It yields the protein CASSQDWPGELFF.

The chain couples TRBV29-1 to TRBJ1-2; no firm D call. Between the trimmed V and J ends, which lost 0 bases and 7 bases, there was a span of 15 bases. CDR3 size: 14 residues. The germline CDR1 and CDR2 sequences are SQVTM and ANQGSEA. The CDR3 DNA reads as TGCAGCGTTGAAGATCCCTACCCTCGGGTTGGCTACACCTTC. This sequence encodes CSVEDPYPRVGYTF.

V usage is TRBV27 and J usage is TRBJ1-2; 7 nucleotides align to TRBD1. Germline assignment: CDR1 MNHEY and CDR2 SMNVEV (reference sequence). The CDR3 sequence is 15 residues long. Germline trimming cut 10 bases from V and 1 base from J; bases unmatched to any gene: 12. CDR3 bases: TGTGCCACCCGCAGGGGGTTGTCGGGTAACTATGGCTACACCTTC. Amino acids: CATRRGLSGNYGYTF.

The CDR3 protein is CASSLEGGNEQFF. CDR3 DNA: TGTGCCAGCAGTCTCGAGGGTGGAAATGAGCAGTTCTTC. The rearrangement joins TRBV12-3 or TRBV12-4 to TRBJ2-1, with a possible D match to TRBD2 (5 bases). The CDR3 totals 13 residues. Trimming cost V 5 bases and J 7 bases, with 12 bases left between them.

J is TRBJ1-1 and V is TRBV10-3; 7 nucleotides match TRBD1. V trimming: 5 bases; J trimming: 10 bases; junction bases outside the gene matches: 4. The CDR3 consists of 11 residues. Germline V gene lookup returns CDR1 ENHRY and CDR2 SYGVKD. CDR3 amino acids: CAISTGVAAFF. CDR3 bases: TGTGCCATCAGTACAGGGGTGGCAGCTTTCTTT.

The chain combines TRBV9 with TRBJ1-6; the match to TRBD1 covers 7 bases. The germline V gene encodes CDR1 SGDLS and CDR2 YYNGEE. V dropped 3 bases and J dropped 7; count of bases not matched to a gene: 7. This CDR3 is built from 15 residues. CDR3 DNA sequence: TGTGCCAGCAGCGCACGGGACAGCTTCAATTCACCCCTCCACTTT. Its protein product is CASSARDSFNSPLHF.

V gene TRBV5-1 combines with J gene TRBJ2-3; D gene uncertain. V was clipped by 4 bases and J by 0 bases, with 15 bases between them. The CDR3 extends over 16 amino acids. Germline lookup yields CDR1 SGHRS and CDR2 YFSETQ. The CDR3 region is CASSPHYVGSTDTQYF. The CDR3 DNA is TGCGCCAGCAGCCCGCACTATGTCGGTAGCACAGATACGCAGTATTTT.

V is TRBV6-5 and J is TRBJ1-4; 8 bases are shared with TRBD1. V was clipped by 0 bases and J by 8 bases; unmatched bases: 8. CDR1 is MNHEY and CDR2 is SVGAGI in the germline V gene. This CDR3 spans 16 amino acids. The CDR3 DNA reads TGTGCCAGCAGTTACTCGGGGCAGGGGGCTCGGGAAAAACTGTTTTTT. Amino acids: CASSYSGQGAREKLFF.

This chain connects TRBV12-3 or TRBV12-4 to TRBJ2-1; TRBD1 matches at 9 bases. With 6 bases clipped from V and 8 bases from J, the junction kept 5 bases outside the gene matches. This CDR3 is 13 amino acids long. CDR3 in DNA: TGTGCCAGCAGCCAGGGACAGGGCCATGAGCAGTTCTTC. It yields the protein CASSQGQGHEQFF.

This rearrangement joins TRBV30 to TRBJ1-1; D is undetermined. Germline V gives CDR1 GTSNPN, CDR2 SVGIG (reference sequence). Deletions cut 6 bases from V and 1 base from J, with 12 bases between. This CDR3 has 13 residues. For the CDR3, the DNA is TGTGCCTGCCCGGAGCTTTCGAACACTGAAGCTTTCTTT. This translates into CACPELSNTEAFF.

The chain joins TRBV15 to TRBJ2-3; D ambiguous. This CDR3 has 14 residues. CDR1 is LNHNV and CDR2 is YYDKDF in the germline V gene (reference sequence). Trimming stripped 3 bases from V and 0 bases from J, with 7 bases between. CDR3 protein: CATSSRSSTDTQYF. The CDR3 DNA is TGTGCCACCAGCAGTCGGAGTAGCACAGATACGCAGTATTTT.

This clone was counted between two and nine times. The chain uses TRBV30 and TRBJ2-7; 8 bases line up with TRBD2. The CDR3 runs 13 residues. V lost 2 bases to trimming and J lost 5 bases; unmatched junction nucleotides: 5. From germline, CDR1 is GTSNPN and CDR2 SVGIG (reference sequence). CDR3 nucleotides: TGTGCCTGGAGTCCCGGGACTAGAGACGAGCAGTACTTC. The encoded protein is CAWSPGTRDEQYF.

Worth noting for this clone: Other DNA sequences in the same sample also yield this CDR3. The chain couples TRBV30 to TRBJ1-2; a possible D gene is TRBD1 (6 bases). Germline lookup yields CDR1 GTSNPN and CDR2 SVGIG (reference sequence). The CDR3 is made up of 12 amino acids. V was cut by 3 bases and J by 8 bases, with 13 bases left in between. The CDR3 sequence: CAWRLGGGGYTF. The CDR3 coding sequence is TGTGCCTGGAGGTTAGGGGGTGGAGGCTACACCTTC.

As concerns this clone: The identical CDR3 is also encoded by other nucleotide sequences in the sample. In nucleotides, the CDR3 is TGTGCCAGCAGCCTTGGGAGGAACACTGAAGCTTTCTTT. This codes for CASSLGRNTEAFF. The chain employs TRBV12-3 or TRBV12-4 and TRBJ1-1; D gene uncertain. This CDR3 has 13 amino acids. Trimming took off 6 bases at V and 1 base at J, with 9 bases between the two ends.

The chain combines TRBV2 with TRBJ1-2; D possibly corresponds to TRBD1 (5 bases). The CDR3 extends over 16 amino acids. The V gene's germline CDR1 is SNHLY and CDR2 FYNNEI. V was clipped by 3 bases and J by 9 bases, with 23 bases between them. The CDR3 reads CASSDARTSSMRSYTF. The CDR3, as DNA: TGTGCCAGCAGTGACGCCAGGACAAGCTCTATGAGGAGCTACACCTTC.

The CDR3 DNA sequence: TGTGCCAGCAGCTCGAGGGGGCGCGGCTATGGCTACACCTTC. Encoded protein: CASSSRGRGYGYTF. This chain connects TRBV13 to TRBJ1-2; 7 bases match TRBD1. The CDR3 has 14 residues. Germline V lookup: CDR1 PRHDT, CDR2 FYEKMQ (reference sequence). V lost 4 bases to trimming and J lost 4 bases; unmatched junction nucleotides: 6.

CDR3 sequence reads: CASSDRDYNDNEQFF. As DNA, the CDR3 is TGTGCCAGTAGTGACCGGGACTACAACGACAATGAGCAGTTCTTC. V and J are TRBV19 and TRBJ2-1, with 7 bases matching TRBD2. The J segment lost 5 bases and the V segment lost 5 bases, leaving 9 bases of the junction unmatched. Germline V gene sequence: CDR1 LNHDA, CDR2 SQIVND (reference sequence). The CDR3 runs to 15 residues.

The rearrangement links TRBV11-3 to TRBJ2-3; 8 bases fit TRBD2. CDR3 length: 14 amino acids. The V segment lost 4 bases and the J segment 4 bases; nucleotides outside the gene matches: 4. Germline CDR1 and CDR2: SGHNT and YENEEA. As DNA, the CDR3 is TGTGCCAGCAGCTCGGGACTAGGAGCAGATACGCAGTATTTT. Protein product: CASSSGLGADTQYF.

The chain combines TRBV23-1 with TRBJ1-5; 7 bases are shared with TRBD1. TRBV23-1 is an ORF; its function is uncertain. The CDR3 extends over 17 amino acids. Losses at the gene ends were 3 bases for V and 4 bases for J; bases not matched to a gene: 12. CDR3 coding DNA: TGCGCCAGCAGTCACATACAGGGACAGCGACTGAATCAGCCCCAGCATTTT. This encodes CASSHIQGQRLNQPQHF.